This T cell receptor (beta chain) was documented in a study of cytomegalovirus exposure and HLA in healthy donors. From the approximately 120-subject validation cohort, which was separate from the roughly 620-subject first cohort, the donors were drawn. The study's findings and limits: Some 150 TCR beta chains were listed as cytomegalovirus-associated. According to reports, the classifier identified cytomegalovirus status with high specificity and sensitivity. Rarity characterized most TCR sequences, yet some public TCRs appeared in many donors.

The CDR3 sequence is 14 residues long. Trimming at V came to 3 bases and at J to 3 bases, leaving 1 base not matched to a gene. The germline gives CDR1 MNHNS, CDR2 SASEGT. Produced via immunoSEQ multiplex PCR; TCRdb's table is partial and in-frame only. This table has some 170,000 clones, just under 90% appearing once. This clone was seen a handful of times. Its antigen is unknown. The receptor comes from a woman in her twenties or thirties in good health and CMV-seronegative. The chain carries TRBV6-1 and TRBJ2-2, with 7 bases fitting TRBD1. Source material: PBMCs. Written as DNA, the CDR3 is TGTGCCAGCAGTGACGACAGGGACACCGGGGAGCTGTTTTTT. It encodes CASSDDRDTGELFF.